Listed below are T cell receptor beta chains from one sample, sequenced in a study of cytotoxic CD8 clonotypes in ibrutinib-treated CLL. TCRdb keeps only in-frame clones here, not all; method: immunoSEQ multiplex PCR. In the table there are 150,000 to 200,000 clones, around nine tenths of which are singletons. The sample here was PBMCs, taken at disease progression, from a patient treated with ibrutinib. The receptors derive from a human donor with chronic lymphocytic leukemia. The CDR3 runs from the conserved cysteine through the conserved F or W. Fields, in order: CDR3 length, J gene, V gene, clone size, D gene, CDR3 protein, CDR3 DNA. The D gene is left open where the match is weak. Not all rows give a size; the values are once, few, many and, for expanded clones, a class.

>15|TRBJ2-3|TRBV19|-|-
CASRKPGLRTDTQYF
TGTGCCAGTAGAAAACCCGGGTTACGCACAGATACGCAGTATTTT
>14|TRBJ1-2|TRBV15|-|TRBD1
CATSRTGTLVGYTF
TGTGCCACCAGCAGGACAGGGACTCTGGTCGGCTACACCTTC
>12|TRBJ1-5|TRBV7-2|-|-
CASSSRLGPQHF
TGTGCCAGCAGCTCAAGACTAGGGCCCCAGCATTTT
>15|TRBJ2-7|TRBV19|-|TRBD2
CASSTQAGAAYEQYF
TGTGCCAGTAGTACCCAAGCGGGAGCAGCCTACGAGCAGTACTTC
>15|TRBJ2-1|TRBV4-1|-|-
CASSQEGADYNEQFF
TGCGCCAGCAGCCAAGAAGGTGCAGATTACAATGAGCAGTTCTTC
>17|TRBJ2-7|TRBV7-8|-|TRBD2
CASSYNPLGLAGIEQYF
TGTGCCAGCAGCTATAACCCCCTGGGACTAGCGGGAATCGAGCAGTACTTC
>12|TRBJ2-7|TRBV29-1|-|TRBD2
CSVRLVGGEQYF
TGCAGCGTTCGCTTAGTGGGGGGGGAGCAGTACTTC
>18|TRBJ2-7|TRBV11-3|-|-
CASSLDLLGGRGDGEQYF
TGTGCCAGCAGCTTAGATCTTCTGGGGGGCAGGGGAGACGGCGAGCAGTACTTC
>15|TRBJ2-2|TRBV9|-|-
CASSSSGAVRGELFF
TGTGCCAGCAGCTCTTCTGGAGCCGTCAGGGGGGAGCTGTTTTTT
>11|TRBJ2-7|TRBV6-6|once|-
CASRLSYEQYF
TGTGCCAGCAGACTATCCTACGAGCAGTACTTC
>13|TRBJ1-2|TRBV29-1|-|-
CSVELTGGYGYTF
TGCAGCGTTGAGTTAACAGGCGGATATGGCTACACCTTC
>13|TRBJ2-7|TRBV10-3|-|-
CAISLRAPYEQYF
TGTGCCATCAGCCTCCGGGCCCCCTACGAGCAGTACTTC
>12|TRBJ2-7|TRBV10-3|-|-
CAITNTGYEQYF
TGTGCCATCACCAACACCGGGTACGAGCAGTACTTC
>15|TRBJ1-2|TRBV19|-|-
CASSVYREKDYGYTF
TGTGCCAGTAGTGTTTACAGGGAGAAGGACTATGGCTACACCTTC
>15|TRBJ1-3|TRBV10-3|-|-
CAITDTPVSGNTIYF
TGTGCCATCACCGACACACCTGTGTCCGGAAACACCATATATTTT
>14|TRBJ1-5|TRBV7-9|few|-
CASSLGQGFQPQHF
TGTGCCAGCAGCTTGGGGCAGGGGTTTCAGCCCCAGCATTTT
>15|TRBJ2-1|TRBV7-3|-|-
CASTPRGTSVNEQFF
TGTGCCAGCACCCCCAGGGGGACTAGTGTCAATGAGCAGTTCTTC
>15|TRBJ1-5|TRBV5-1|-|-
CASSQDTDPNQPQHF
TGCGCCAGCAGCCAGGACACCGACCCTAATCAGCCCCAGCATTTT